The source of this T cell receptor (beta chain) is a study of OX40 agonist ivuxolimab in advanced cancers. Whole-study context: Patients receiving dose escalation had hepatocellular carcinoma, melanoma, renal cell or head and neck cancer. Allowance was made for prior anti-PD-1, anti-PD-L1 or anti-CTLA-4 therapy, and about 40% had some.

The CDR3 extends over 15 amino acids. J lost 2 bases, V lost 4 bases, and 4 bases had no gene match. Germline V gene data show CDR1 as SEHNR and CDR2 as FQNEAQ (reference sequence). Libraries were prepared by immunoSEQ multiplex PCR; TCRdb keeps only in-frame clonotypes and omits some of them. The repertoire holds fewer than 40,000 clones, with about 80% as singletons. The clonotype was recovered from an adult with an advanced solid tumor such as melanoma, head and neck, liver or kidney cancer. The sample here was CD4+ or CD8+ T cells sorted from blood, taken in a trial of the OX40 agonist ivuxolimab. The chain links TRBV7-9 to TRBJ1-4; 7 nucleotides agree with TRBD1. CDR3 sequence: CASSSEGATNEKLFF. The DNA of the CDR3 is TGTGCCAGCAGCTCGGAGGGGGCGACTAATGAAAAACTGTTTTTT.